The 31 T cell receptor beta chains below were found in one sample sequenced in a study of CD8+ T cells in alopecia areata. Investigators isolated RNA and reverse transcribed it into cDNA to act as the sequencing template. TCRdb's copy holds only in-frame clones and misses some; the assay was immunoSEQ multiplex PCR. The table shows around 100,000 clones, with less than 50% occurring only once. The sequenced sample was CD4+ T cells sorted from blood. The origin of the receptors is a human donor with alopecia areata.

The rearrangement joins TRBV4-1 to TRBJ2-1; TRBD2 matches 8 bases. There are 17 residues in the CDR3. With 6 bases clipped from V and 0 bases from J, the junction kept 10 bases outside the gene matches. CDR1 and CDR2 (germline): MGHRA, YSYEKL. The CDR3 bases are TGCGCCAGCAGTTTAGCTAGCGGGCTTAGCTCCTACAATGAGCAGTTCTTC. Amino acid sequence: CASSLASGLSSYNEQFF.

The table lists this clone with a count of one. V and J are TRBV15 and TRBJ2-6; no reliable D call. Trimming stripped 5 bases from V and 0 bases from J, with 8 bases between. Germline V gene lookup returns CDR1 LNHNV and CDR2 YYDKDF (reference sequence). The length of the CDR3 is 15 residues. The CDR3 loop is CATSEDLSGANVLTF. DNA for the CDR3: TGTGCCACCAGCGAGGACCTCTCTGGGGCCAACGTCCTGACTTTC.

V usage is TRBV4-3 and J usage is TRBJ2-3; the D is unclear. V was trimmed by 4 bases and J by 5 bases, leaving 10 bases between them. Per germline, CDR1 LGHNA and CDR2 YSLEER. The CDR3 spans 13 residues. CDR3: CASSPTFRDTQYF. The CDR3 nucleotides read TGCGCCAGCAGCCCAACATTTAGAGATACGCAGTATTTT.

This clone has just a few counts. The rearrangement joins TRBV5-1 to TRBJ2-1; D gene unclear. Germline V gene data show CDR1 as SGHRS and CDR2 as YFSETQ. Deletions cut 2 bases from V and 7 bases from J, with 4 bases between. The CDR3 runs 11 residues. The CDR3 DNA sequence: TGCGCCAGCAGCTTTGCGAATGAGCAGTTCTTC. It is translated as CASSFANEQFF.

The V gene is TRBV18, the J gene TRBJ2-2, with 12 bases lining up with TRBD2. The CDR3 covers 18 residues. The germline CDR1 and CDR2 sequences are KGHSH and LQKENI. The V gene end was trimmed by 1 base and the J gene end by 6 bases; junction bases not matched to a gene: 9. CDR3 amino acids: CASSPQTRTSGKAGELFF. The DNA of the CDR3 is TGTGCCAGCTCACCACAGACTCGGACTAGCGGGAAGGCCGGGGAGCTGTTTTTT.

The gene calls are TRBV7-3 and TRBJ1-1; no reliable D call. Germline-derived CDR1 and CDR2 are SGHTA and FQGTGA. The CDR3 extends over 13 amino acids. Between the trimmed V and J ends, which lost 2 bases and 0 bases, there was a span of 4 bases. In DNA, the CDR3 is TGTGCCAGCAGCTTACACATGAACACTGAAGCTTTCTTT. Translation gives CASSLHMNTEAFF. The full variable domain, with the rest looked up from reference TRBV7-3 and TRBJ1-1, is GAGVSQTPSNKVTEKGKYVELRCDPISGHTALYWYRQSLGQGPEFLIYFQGTGAADDSGLPNDRFFAVRPEGSVSTLKIQRTERGDSAVYLCASSLHMNTEAFFGQGTRLTVV.

The rearrangement joins TRBV4-3 to TRBJ2-7, with 11 bases fitting TRBD1. The CDR3 runs 16 residues. Germline CDR1 LGHNA, CDR2 YSLEER. The J segment lost 6 bases and the V segment lost 2 bases, leaving 9 bases of the junction unmatched. The CDR3 reads CASSQTPRDRGVEQYF. DNA of the CDR3: TGCGCCAGCAGCCAAACGCCCCGGGACAGGGGGGTCGAGCAGTACTTC.

The chain links TRBV7-9 to TRBJ2-7; perhaps TRBD1 as D (6 bases). Germline V gene lookup returns CDR1 SEHNR and CDR2 FQNEAQ (reference sequence). The V end lost 4 bases, the J end lost 12 bases, and 16 bases lay between the germline ends. The CDR3 extends over 12 amino acids. Here the CDR3 reads CASSSQGVIRYF. CDR3 DNA: TGTGCCAGCAGCTCACAGGGCGTGATTCGGTACTTC.

The gene calls are TRBV30 and TRBJ1-1, with D perhaps matching TRBD1 (5 bases). This CDR3 spans 11 amino acids. The V and J ends lost 5 bases and 8 bases respectively, with 12 bases between them. Germline CDR1 and CDR2: GTSNPN and SVGIG (reference sequence). CDR3 nucleotide sequence: TGTGCCTGGGGCTCGGCAGGGGAAGCTTTCTTT. It is translated as CAWGSAGEAFF.

The rearrangement links TRBV28 to TRBJ2-1; TRBD2 matches at 11 bases. This CDR3 contains 15 residues. Per germline, CDR1 MDHEN and CDR2 SYDVKM. Trimming removed 5 bases from V and 5 bases from J; junction bases left unmatched: 5. CDR3 region: CASSGLAGNHNEQFF. The CDR3 nucleotides read TGTGCCAGCAGTGGACTAGCGGGTAACCACAATGAGCAGTTCTTC. Together with reference TRBV28 and TRBJ2-1, the CDR3 gives the full variable domain: DVKVTQSSRYLVKRTGEKVFLECVQDMDHENMFWYRQDPGLGLRLIYFSYDVKMKEKGDIPEGYSVSREKKERFSLILESASTNQTSMYLCASSGLAGNHNEQFFGPGTRLTVL.

This chain uses TRBV20-1 with TRBJ2-1, with D possibly matching TRBD2 (5 bases). V lost 7 bases, J lost 7 bases, and 8 bases lay in between. CDR1 and CDR2 from the germline V gene are DFQATT and SNEGSKA (reference sequence). This CDR3 is 10 amino acids long. The CDR3 is CSGVANEQFF. The DNA of the CDR3 is TGCAGTGGGGTAGCGAATGAGCAGTTCTTC.

This rearrangement joins TRBV30 to TRBJ1-2; unclear D gene. V lost 0 bases, J lost 1 base, and 6 bases lay in between. The CDR3 runs to 13 residues. CDR1 GTSNPN and CDR2 SVGIG come from the germline V gene (reference sequence). The CDR3 bases are TGTGCCTGGAGTGTAAATGTTAACTATGGCTACACCTTC. Its translation: CAWSVNVNYGYTF.

There are a few counts of this clone. The chain employs TRBV29-1 and TRBJ1-1; TRBD1 matches 8 bases. Per the germline V gene, CDR1 is SQVTM and CDR2 is ANQGSEA. Trimming cost V 5 bases and J 2 bases; bases outside gene matches: 4. There are 13 residues in the CDR3. The CDR3 loop is CSVTTGGNTEAFF. CDR3 sequence (DNA): TGCAGCGTTACCACAGGGGGTAACACTGAAGCTTTCTTT. Full variable domain (remainder filled in from reference TRBV29-1 and TRBJ1-1): SAVISQKPSRDICQRGTSLTIQCQVDSQVTMMFWYRQQPGQSLTLIATANQGSEATYESGFVIDKFPISRPNLTFSTLTVSNMSPEDSSIYLCSVTTGGNTEAFFGQGTRLTVV.

The chain joins TRBV27 to TRBJ2-1; 8 bases align to TRBD2. The CDR3 is 15 residues long. Germline values: CDR1 MNHEY, CDR2 SMNVEV (reference sequence). The V and J ends lost 2 bases and 9 bases, in that order; junction bases with no gene match: 9. The CDR3 here is CASSLRGLVIGEQFF. DNA for the CDR3: TGTGCCAGCAGTTTACGGGGACTAGTCATTGGTGAGCAGTTCTTC.

This clone showed up many times. The chain links TRBV28 to TRBJ2-1; D is uncertain. The V gene's germline CDR1 is MDHEN and CDR2 SYDVKM. The CDR3 spans 11 residues. Trimming took off 5 bases at V and 10 bases at J, with 9 bases between the two ends. CDR3 coding DNA: TGTGCCAGCAGTGCTACACGGGAGCAGTTCTTC. Residues: CASSATREQFF.

This sequence joins TRBV5-6 and TRBJ2-5, with no clear D. Deletions cut 1 base from V and 1 base from J, with 11 bases between. This CDR3 spans 15 amino acids. Germline values: CDR1 SGHDT, CDR2 YYEEEE. The CDR3 loop is CASSLRSGFQETQYF. Here the CDR3 DNA reads TGTGCCAGCAGCTTGCGGTCCGGATTCCAAGAGACCCAGTACTTC.

The J gene is TRBJ1-5, the V gene TRBV7-2; D unclear. V was cut by 2 bases and J by 9 bases, with 17 bases left in between. This CDR3 is built from 15 residues. CDR1 is SGHTA and CDR2 is FQGNSA in the germline V gene. CDR3 residues: CASSLSQASLGPQHF. In DNA form, the CDR3 reads TGTGCCAGCAGCTTATCCCAGGCTAGCTTGGGGCCCCAGCATTTT.

The chain carries TRBV28 and TRBJ2-4, with D tentatively TRBD1 (5 bases). The CDR3 is made up of 13 amino acids. With 5 bases removed from V and 6 bases from J, the gap between germline ends came to 11 bases. Germline assignment: CDR1 MDHEN and CDR2 SYDVKM. The CDR3 nucleotides read TGTGCCAGCAGTCTCCGACAGCCAAACATTCAGTACTTC. Translated: CASSLRQPNIQYF.

This clone was counted a few times. The V gene is TRBV29-1, the J gene TRBJ1-2, with a weak D call TRBD1 (5 bases). The ends were cut back, 3 bases at V and 2 bases at J, with 7 bases in the middle. Germline V gene data show CDR1 as SQVTM and CDR2 as ANQGSEA. CDR3 length: 12 residues. CDR3 sequence reads: CSVDRGNYGYTF. Here the CDR3 DNA reads TGCAGCGTTGACCGGGGGAACTATGGCTACACCTTC.

The genes are TRBV30 and TRBJ2-1; a possible D gene is TRBD2 (6 bases). The germline V gene encodes CDR1 GTSNPN and CDR2 SVGIG (reference sequence). The CDR3 spans 16 residues. Trimming took off 3 bases at V and 1 base at J, with 16 bases between the two ends. The CDR3, as DNA: TGTGCCTGGAGAGCCCTAGGACGGGGGTCCTACAATGAGCAGTTCTTC. As protein: CAWRALGRGSYNEQFF.

V usage is TRBV27 and J usage is TRBJ2-7; 8 bases are a match to TRBD2. Germline V gene data show CDR1 as MNHEY and CDR2 as SMNVEV (reference sequence). The trim removed 6 bases at V and 2 bases at J, leaving 6 bases unmatched. The CDR3 has 14 residues. The DNA for the CDR3 is TGTGCCAGCAGGCCAGGACTAGCACCCTACGAGCAGTACTTC. Residues: CASRPGLAPYEQYF.

This clone has more than one count but fewer than ten. The chain links TRBV18 to TRBJ1-1; no firm D call. CDR3 length equals 13 residues. Germline V gene data show CDR1 as KGHSH and CDR2 as LQKENI. The V end was cut by 1 base, the J end by 5 bases, with 8 bases between. In DNA, the CDR3 is TGTGCCAGCTCACCACGTTCGGGGACTGAAGCTTTCTTT. Protein product: CASSPRSGTEAFF.

The chain joins TRBV29-1 to TRBJ1-1; D might be TRBD1 (5 bases). The germline CDR1 and CDR2 sequences are SQVTM and ANQGSEA. CDR3 length equals 11 residues. Trimming took off 4 bases at V and 8 bases at J, with 11 bases between the two ends. DNA of the CDR3: TGCAGCGTTGGGGGGAGGATGGAAGCTTTCTTT. Its translation is CSVGGRMEAFF.

Only a few counts were recorded for this clone. The CDR3 region has the DNA TGTGCCAGCAGTGAAATTCCGTCATTTGGGGGGACCCAGTACTTC. Translated: CASSEIPSFGGTQYF. The V and J genes are TRBV2 and TRBJ2-5, with D perhaps being TRBD1 or TRBD2 (5 bases each). Trimming shortened V by 2 bases and J by 7 bases, and 17 bases separated the two germline ends. The CDR3 length is 15 residues. The germline V gene has CDR1 SNHLY and CDR2 FYNNEI. Based on the CDR3 plus reference TRBV2 and TRBJ2-5, the full variable domain is EPEVTQTPSHQVTQMGQEVILRCVPISNHLYFYWYRQILGQKVEFLVSFYNNEISEKSEIFDDQFSVERPDGSNFTLKIRSTKLEDSAMYFCASSEIPSFGGTQYFGPGTRLLVL.

Only a few counts were recorded for this clone. The rearrangement links TRBV30 to TRBJ2-3; TRBD1 is a possible D gene (5 bases). The CDR3 length is 16 residues. Germline CDR1 is GTSNPN and CDR2 is SVGIG (reference sequence). Trimming stripped 4 bases from V and 3 bases from J, with 20 bases between. The CDR3 DNA is TGTGCCTGGACCCCCGTGGGCAGGGCGCGAACAGATACGCAGTATTTT. Its protein is CAWTPVGRARTDTQYF.

This clone came up a few times. This chain connects TRBV29-1 to TRBJ1-2; D is perhaps TRBD1 (6 bases). There are 14 residues in the CDR3. Germline CDR1 is SQVTM and CDR2 is ANQGSEA. The germline V and J ends were trimmed by 0 bases and 5 bases, with 13 bases remaining between them. CDR3 coding DNA: TGCAGCGTTGAAGAGAGGAAGGACAGATATGGCTACACCTTC. Amino acids: CSVEERKDRYGYTF.

J is TRBJ1-1 and V is TRBV29-1; the D gene is possibly TRBD1 (5 bases). CDR3 length: 14 amino acids. Germline CDR1 and CDR2: SQVTM and ANQGSEA. The germline V and J ends were trimmed by 7 bases and 4 bases, with 19 bases remaining between them. CDR3: CSGTAPRGRTEAFF. In nucleotides, the CDR3 is TGCAGCGGTACGGCCCCGAGGGGTCGCACTGAAGCTTTCTTT.

This clone appeared a few times. The J gene is TRBJ2-7, the V gene TRBV5-4; 7 nucleotides line up with TRBD2. The CDR3 spans 13 residues. CDR1 and CDR2 (germline): SGHNT, YYREEE (reference sequence). With 7 bases clipped from V and 2 bases from J, the junction kept 6 bases outside the gene matches. CDR3 bases: TGTGCCAGCGCCGGGGGGAATACCTACGAGCAGTACTTC. Amino acid sequence: CASAGGNTYEQYF.

The genes are TRBV6-1 and TRBJ2-7, with D unclear. Between the trimmed V and J ends, which lost 2 bases and 2 bases, there was a span of 10 bases. Germline V gene data show CDR1 as MNHNS and CDR2 as SASEGT. The CDR3 length is 14 residues. The CDR3 here is CASSETAATYEQYF. DNA of the CDR3: TGTGCCAGCAGTGAAACGGCTGCCACCTACGAGCAGTACTTC.

This clone was detected only a few times. This chain uses TRBV6-5 with TRBJ2-7, with TRBD1 matching 12 bases. Trimming took 2 bases from V and 7 from J; bases not matched to a gene: 3. Germline-derived CDR1 and CDR2 are MNHEY and SVGAGI. The CDR3 has 14 residues. The CDR3 spells CASSYGDRGREQYF. DNA of the CDR3: TGTGCCAGCAGTTACGGGGACAGGGGGCGAGAGCAGTACTTC.

The V call is TRBV5-6, the J call TRBJ2-3, with D unresolved. Per germline, CDR1 SGHDT and CDR2 YYEEEE. This CDR3 spans 17 amino acids. V was shortened by 4 bases and J by 1 base, with 19 bases between the two germline ends. CDR3 loop: CASSPPPLGYRTDTQYF. The CDR3 region has the DNA TGTGCCAGCAGCCCACCACCTTTGGGCTACCGCACAGATACGCAGTATTTT.